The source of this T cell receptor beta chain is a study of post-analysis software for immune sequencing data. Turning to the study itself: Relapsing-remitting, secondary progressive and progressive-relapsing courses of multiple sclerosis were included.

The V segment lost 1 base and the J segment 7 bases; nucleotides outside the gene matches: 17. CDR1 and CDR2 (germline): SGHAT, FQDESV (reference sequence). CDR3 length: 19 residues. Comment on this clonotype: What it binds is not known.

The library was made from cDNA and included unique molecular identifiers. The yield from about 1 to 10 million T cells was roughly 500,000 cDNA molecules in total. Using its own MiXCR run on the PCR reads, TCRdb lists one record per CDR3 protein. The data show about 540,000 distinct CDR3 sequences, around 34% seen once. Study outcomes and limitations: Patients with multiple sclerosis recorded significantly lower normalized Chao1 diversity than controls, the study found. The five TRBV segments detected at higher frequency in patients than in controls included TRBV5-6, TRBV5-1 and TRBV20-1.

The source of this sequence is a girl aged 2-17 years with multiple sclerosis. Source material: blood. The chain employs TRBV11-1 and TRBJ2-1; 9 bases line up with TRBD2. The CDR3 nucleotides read TGTGCCAGCAGCTTAGTCTTAGCGGGAGCTTCCCCCGGGGGTAATGAGCAGTTCTTC. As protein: CASSLVLAGASPGGNEQFF.